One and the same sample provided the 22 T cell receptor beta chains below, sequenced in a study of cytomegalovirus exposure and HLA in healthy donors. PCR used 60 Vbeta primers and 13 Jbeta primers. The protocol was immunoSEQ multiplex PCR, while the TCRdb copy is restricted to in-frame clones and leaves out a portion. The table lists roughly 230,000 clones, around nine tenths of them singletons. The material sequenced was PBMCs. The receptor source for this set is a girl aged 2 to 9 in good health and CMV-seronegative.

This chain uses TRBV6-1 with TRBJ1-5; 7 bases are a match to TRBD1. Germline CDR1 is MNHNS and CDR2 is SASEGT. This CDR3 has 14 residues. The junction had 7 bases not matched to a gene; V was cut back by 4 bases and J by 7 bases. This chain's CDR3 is CASSGQTGQQPQHF. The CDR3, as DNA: TGTGCCAGCAGTGGCCAGACAGGGCAACAGCCCCAGCATTTT.

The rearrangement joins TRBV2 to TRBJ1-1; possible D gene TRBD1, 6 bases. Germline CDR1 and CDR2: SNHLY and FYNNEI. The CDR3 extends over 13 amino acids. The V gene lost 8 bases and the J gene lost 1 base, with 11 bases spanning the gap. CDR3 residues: CASFRQENTEAFF. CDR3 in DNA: TGTGCCAGCTTCCGACAGGAGAACACTGAAGCTTTCTTT.

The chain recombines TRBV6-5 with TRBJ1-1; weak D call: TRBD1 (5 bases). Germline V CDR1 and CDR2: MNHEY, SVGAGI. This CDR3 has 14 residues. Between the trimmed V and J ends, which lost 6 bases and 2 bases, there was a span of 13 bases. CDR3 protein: CASRPRGVNTEAFF. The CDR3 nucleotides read TGTGCCAGCAGGCCCCGGGGGGTAAACACTGAAGCTTTCTTT.

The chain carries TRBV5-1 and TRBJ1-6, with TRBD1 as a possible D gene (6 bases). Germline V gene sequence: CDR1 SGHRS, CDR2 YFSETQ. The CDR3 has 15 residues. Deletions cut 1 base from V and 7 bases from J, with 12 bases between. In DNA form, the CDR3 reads TGCGCCAGCAGCTTGTTAGGGGGAGAGAATTCACCCCTCCACTTT. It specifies CASSLLGGENSPLHF.

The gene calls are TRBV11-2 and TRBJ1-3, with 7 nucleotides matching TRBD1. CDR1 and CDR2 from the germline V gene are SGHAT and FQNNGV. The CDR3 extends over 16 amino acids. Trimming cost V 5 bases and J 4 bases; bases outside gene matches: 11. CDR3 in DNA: TGTGCCAGCAGCCCTGAGGGGGCTGCGGGGGGAAACACCATATATTTT. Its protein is CASSPEGAAGGNTIYF.

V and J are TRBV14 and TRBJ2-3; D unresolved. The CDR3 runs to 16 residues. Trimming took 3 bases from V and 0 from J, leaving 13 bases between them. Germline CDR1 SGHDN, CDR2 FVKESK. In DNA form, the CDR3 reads TGTGCCAGCAGCCACCAACCGGTAGCTAGCACAGATACGCAGTATTTT. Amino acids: CASSHQPVASTDTQYF.

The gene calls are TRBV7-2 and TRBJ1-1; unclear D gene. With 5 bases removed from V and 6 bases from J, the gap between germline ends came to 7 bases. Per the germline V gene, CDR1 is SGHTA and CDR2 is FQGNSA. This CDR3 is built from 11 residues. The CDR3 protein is CASSPYSEAFF. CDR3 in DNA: TGTGCCAGCAGCCCCTATTCTGAAGCTTTCTTT. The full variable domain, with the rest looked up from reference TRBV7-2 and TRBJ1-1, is GAGVSQSPSNKVTEKGKDVELRCDPISGHTALYWYRQSLGQGLEFLIYFQGNSAPDKSGLPSDRFSAERTGGSVSTLTIQRTQQEDSAVYLCASSPYSEAFFGQGTRLTVV.

Here the CDR3 reads CASSSIAGGPYEQYF. The CDR3 DNA is TGTGCCAGCAGCTCGATAGCGGGAGGGCCCTACGAGCAGTACTTC. This sequence joins TRBV5-4 and TRBJ2-7; 11 nucleotides match TRBD2. This CDR3 has 15 residues. In germline, CDR1 is SGHNT, CDR2 YYREEE (reference sequence). J gave up 2 bases and V 3 bases, and 4 bases lay outside the gene matches.

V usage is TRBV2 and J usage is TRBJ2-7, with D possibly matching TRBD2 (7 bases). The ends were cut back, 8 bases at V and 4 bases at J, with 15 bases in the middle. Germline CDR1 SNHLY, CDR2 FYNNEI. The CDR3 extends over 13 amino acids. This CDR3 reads CASGPEGGYEQYF. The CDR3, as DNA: TGTGCCAGCGGTCCCGAGGGGGGGTACGAGCAGTACTTC.

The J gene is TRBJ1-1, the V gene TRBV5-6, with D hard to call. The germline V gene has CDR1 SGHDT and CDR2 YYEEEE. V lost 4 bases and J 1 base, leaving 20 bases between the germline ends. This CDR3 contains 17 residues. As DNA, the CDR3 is TGTGCCAGCAGCCTCCCTTCGGGAGAGAGTGGGAACACTGAAGCTTTCTTT. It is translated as CASSLPSGESGNTEAFF. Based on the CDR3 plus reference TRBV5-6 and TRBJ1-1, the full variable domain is DAGVTQSPTHLIKTRGQQVTLRCSPKSGHDTVSWYQQALGQGPQFIFQYYEEEERQRGNFPDRFSGHQFPNYSSELNVNALLLGDSALYLCASSLPSGESGNTEAFFGQGTRLTVV.

CDR3 nucleotide sequence: TGCAGCGTTGCGCATGGGGCTAGCGGGGGCTACGAGCAGTACTTC. This encodes CSVAHGASGGYEQYF. This chain connects TRBV29-1 to TRBJ2-7; TRBD2 matches at 10 bases. After removal of 4 bases from V and 3 bases from J, the junction contained 9 bases not matched to a gene. This CDR3 spans 15 amino acids. Germline values: CDR1 SQVTM, CDR2 ANQGSEA.

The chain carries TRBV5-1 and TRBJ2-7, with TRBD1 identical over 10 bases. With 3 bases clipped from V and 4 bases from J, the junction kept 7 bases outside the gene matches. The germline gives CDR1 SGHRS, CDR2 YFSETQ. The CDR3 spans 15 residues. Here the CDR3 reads CASSYGTGAQYEQYF. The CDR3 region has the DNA TGCGCCAGCAGCTACGGGACAGGGGCGCAATACGAGCAGTACTTC.

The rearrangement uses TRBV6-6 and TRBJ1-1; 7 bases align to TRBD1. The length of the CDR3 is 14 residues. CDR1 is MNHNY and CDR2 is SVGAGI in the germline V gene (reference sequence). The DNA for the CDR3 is TGTGCTGCTAGAGGGGGCCTCGCGAACACTGAAGCTTTCTTT. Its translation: CAARGGLANTEAFF.

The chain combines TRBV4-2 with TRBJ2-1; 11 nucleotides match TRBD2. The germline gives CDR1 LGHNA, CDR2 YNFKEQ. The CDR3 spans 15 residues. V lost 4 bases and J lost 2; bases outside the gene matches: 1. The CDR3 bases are TGTGCCAGCAGCCCGACTAGCGGGGCCTACAATGAGCAGTTCTTC. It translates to CASSPTSGAYNEQFF.

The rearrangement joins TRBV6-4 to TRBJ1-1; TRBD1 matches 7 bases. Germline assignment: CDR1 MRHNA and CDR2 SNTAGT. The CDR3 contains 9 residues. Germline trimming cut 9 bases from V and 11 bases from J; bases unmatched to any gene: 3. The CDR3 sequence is CARPQGAFF. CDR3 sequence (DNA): TGTGCCAGACCACAGGGGGCTTTCTTT.

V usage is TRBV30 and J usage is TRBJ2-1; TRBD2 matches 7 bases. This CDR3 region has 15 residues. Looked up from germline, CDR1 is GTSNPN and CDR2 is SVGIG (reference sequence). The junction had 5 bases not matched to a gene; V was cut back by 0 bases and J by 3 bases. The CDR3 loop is CAWSVPASGYNEQFF. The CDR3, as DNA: TGTGCCTGGAGTGTACCCGCTAGCGGCTACAATGAGCAGTTCTTC. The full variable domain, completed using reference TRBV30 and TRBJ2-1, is SQTIHQWPATLVQPVGSPLSLECTVEGTSNPNLYWYRQAAGRGLQLLFYSVGIGQISSEVPQNLSASRPQDRQFILSSKKLLLSDSGFYLCAWSVPASGYNEQFFGPGTRLTVL.

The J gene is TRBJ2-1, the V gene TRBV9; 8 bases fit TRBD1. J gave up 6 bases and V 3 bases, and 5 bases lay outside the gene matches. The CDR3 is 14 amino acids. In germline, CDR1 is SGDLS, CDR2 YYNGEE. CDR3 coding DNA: TGTGCCAGCAGCGGCCAAACAGGGGGCAATGAGCAGTTCTTC. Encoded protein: CASSGQTGGNEQFF.

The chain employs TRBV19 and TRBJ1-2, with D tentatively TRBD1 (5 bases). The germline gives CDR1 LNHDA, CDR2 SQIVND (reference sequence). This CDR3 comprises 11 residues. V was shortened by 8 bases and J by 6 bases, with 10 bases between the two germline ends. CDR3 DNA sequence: TGTGCCAGTGACGGAGGGGATGGCTACACCTTC. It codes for CASDGGDGYTF. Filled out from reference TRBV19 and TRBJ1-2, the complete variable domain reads DGGITQSPKYLFRKEGQNVTLSCEQNLNHDAMYWYRQDPGQGLRLIYYSQIVNDFQKGDIAEGYSVSREKKESFPLTVTSAQKNPTAFYLCASDGGDGYTFGSGTRLTVV.

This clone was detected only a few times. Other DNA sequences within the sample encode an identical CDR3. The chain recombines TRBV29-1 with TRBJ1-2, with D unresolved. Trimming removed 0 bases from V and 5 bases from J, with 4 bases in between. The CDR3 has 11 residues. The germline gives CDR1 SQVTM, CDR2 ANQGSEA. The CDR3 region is CSVEDRYGYTF. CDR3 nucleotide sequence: TGCAGCGTTGAAGACAGATATGGCTACACCTTC. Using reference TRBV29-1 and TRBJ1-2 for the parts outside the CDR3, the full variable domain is SAVISQKPSRDICQRGTSLTIQCQVDSQVTMMFWYRQQPGQSLTLIATANQGSEATYESGFVIDKFPISRPNLTFSTLTVSNMSPEDSSIYLCSVEDRYGYTFGSGTRLTVV.

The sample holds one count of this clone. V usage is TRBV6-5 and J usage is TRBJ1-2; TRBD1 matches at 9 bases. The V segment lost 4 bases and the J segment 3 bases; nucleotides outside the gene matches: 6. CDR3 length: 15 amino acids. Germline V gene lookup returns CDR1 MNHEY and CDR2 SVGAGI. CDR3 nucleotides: TGTGCCAGCAGTTCAACTTGGACAGGGGACTATGGCTACACCTTC. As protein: CASSSTWTGDYGYTF.

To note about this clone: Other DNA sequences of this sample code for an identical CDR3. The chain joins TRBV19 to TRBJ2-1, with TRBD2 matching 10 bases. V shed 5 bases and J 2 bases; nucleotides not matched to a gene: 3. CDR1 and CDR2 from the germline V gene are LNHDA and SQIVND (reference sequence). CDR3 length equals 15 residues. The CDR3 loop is CASSASGGAYNEQFF. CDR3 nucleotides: TGTGCCAGTAGTGCAAGCGGGGGGGCCTACAATGAGCAGTTCTTC.

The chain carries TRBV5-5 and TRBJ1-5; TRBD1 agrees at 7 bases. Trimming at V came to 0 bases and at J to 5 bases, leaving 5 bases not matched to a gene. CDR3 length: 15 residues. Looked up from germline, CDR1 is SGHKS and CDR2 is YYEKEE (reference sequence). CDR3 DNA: TGTGCCAGCAGCTTGGGAGACAGGGCGGATCAGCCCCAGCATTTT. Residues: CASSLGDRADQPQHF.